These T cell receptor beta chains were read from a single sample in a study of metastatic and nonmetastatic thyroid tumors. TCRdb re-called the PCR reads through MiXCR. The sample has fewer than 40,000 clones, 25% seen once; the top ten hold about 10%. Material for sequencing was blood. The origin of the receptors is a female donor with papillary thyroid cancer or a benign thyroid nodule (not recorded which). Some clones in this sample may be carry-over from other donors' samples. Both conserved end residues are part of each CDR3. The D gene is left open where the match is weak. The size field is filled for only some rows; it gives once, few, many or a size class.

. . TRBJ2-7 TRBV20-1 TGCAGTGCCTGGGAGCCAGGGGCGAATTACGAGCAGTACTTC CSAWEPGANYEQYF
. . TRBJ2-3 TRBV15 TGTGCCACCAGCAGAGAGATAGAGGTATCGCAGTATTTT CATSREIEVSQYF
TRBD2 . TRBJ2-5 TRBV5-1 TGCGCCAGCAGCCGAGGGACTAGCGGGGGACCATCTCAAGAGACCCAGTACTTC CASSRGTSGGPSQETQYF
. once TRBJ2-7 TRBV9 TGTGCCAGCAGCTTAGACAGTACCCCCTACGACCAGTACTTC CASSLDSTPYDQYF
. many TRBJ2-4 TRBV6-1 TGTGCCAGCAGCCCCGGCGTAGCCAAAAACATTCAGTACTTC CASSPGVAKNIQYF
. few TRBJ1-5 TRBV20-1 TGCAGCGATTCAAGGGATGGCAATCAGCCCCAGCATTTT CSDSRDGNQPQHF
. many TRBJ1-4 TRBV29-1 TGCAGCGTTGGGCAGTTTAATGAAAAACTGTTTTTT CSVGQFNEKLFF
TRBD1 many TRBJ1-3 TRBV20-1 TGCAGTGCGACCCCCCCGGGACAGACTTACCCCTACTCTGGAAACACCATATATTTT CSATPPGQTYPYSGNTIYF
TRBD1 . TRBJ1-3 TRBV7-2 TGTGCCATCATCTTAGCAGGGGGGACAGCTGGAAACACCATATATTTT CAIILAGGTAGNTIYF
. . TRBJ1-6 TRBV3-1 TGTGCCAGCGGTCACGTGAATTCACCCCTCCACTTT CASGHVNSPLHF
. . TRBJ2-7 TRBV20-1 TGCAGTGCCTGCGGACCGGAGGGCTACGAGCAGTACTTC CSACGPEGYEQYF
TRBD1 many TRBJ2-5 TRBV27 TGTGCCAGCAGACCGGGACAGGGGCAGCTGTCGTTGGAGACCCAGTACTTC CASRPGQGQLSLETQYF
TRBD2 once TRBJ2-6 TRBV5-1 TGCGCCAGCAGCTTGACTAGCGGGAGTTCTCGGGCCAACGTCCTCACTTTC CASSLTSGSSRANVLTF
. many TRBJ1-5 TRBV5-1 TGCGCCAGCAGCTTCGCCCAGGGCAATCAGCCCCAGCATTTT CASSFAQGNQPQHF
TRBD1 many TRBJ1-4 TRBV12-3/TRBV12-4 TGTGCCAGCAGTCCCGGGACAGGGTGGAACGAAAAACTGTTTTTT CASSPGTGWNEKLFF
TRBD2 many TRBJ2-7 TRBV7-2 TGTGCCAGCAGCTTAGCACTAGCGGGAGTAGGGTACGAGCAGTACTTC CASSLALAGVGYEQYF
TRBD1 few TRBJ2-1 TRBV6-6 TGTGCCAGCAAGCCGGGACAGGCCCCAAGGTCCTACAATGAGCAGTTCTTC CASKPGQAPRSYNEQFF
. many TRBJ2-7 TRBV28 TGTGCCAGCAGTCTGAGAGACGAGCAGTACTTC CASSLRDEQYF
. medium-sized TRBJ2-7 TRBV6-5 TGTGCCAGCAGTTACATCTATACCTCCTACGAGCAGTACTTC CASSYIYTSYEQYF
. . TRBJ1-6 TRBV28 TGTGCCAGCAGTCCCTTCGACCGGGCGGATTCACCCCTCGACTTT CASSPFDRADSPLDF
. many TRBJ2-5 TRBV7-9 TGTGCCAGCAGCTTAAGCAGGGGATGGGAGACCCAGTACTTC CASSLSRGWETQYF
. . TRBJ1-3 TRBV5-1 TGCGCCAGCAGCTTGGGGGGGAGCTCTGGAAACACCATATATTTT CASSLGGSSGNTIYF
. many TRBJ1-4 TRBV28 TGTGCCAGCAGTTTATACCCGGGGAGAGGTGAAAAACTGTTTTTT CASSLYPGRGEKLFF
. many TRBJ2-3 TRBV7-2 TGTGCCAGCAGCTTAGTGCCAGGGCATAGCGCAGATACGCAGTATTTT CASSLVPGHSADTQYF
. many TRBJ2-5 TRBV3-1 TGTGCCAGCAGCCAAGATGTGAGGGGTTGGGGGGAGACCCAGTACTTC CASSQDVRGWGETQYF
. many TRBJ1-3 TRBV6-1 TGTGCCAGCCTGGGACCCGGCGCCCTGAGCTCTGGAAACACCATATATTTT CASLGPGALSSGNTIYF
. . TRBJ1-2 TRBV4-3 TGCTCCAGCAGCCAATACGAGTCCTCGTCCGGGGGCTACACCTTC CSSSQYESSSGGYTF
TRBD2 once TRBJ2-1 TRBV11-2 TGTGCCAGCAGCTTCGAACTAGCGGGATGGGATCAGCAGTTCTTC CASSFELAGWDQQFF
. . TRBJ2-7 TRBV6-2/TRBV6-3 TGTGCCAGCAAATCCAAAAATTTCGACAGAGAGCAGTACTTC CASKSKNFDREQYF
TRBD1 many TRBJ1-1 TRBV27 TGTGCCTCTCACGCCTCCGGGACAGGGGATGAAGCTTTCTTT CASHASGTGDEAFF
. . TRBJ1-3 TRBV28 TGTGCCAACAGTTTAAGGGTATCCACTGGAAACACCATATATTTT CANSLRVSTGNTIYF
. many TRBJ2-7 TRBV29-1 TGCAGCGTACCGGGAGCCTACGAGCAGTACTTC CSVPGAYEQYF
. . TRBJ2-2 TRBV12-3/TRBV12-4 TGTGCGAGCAGTTCCGGACTATCGGGAGCGCCCCGGGAGCTGTTTTTT CASSSGLSGAPRELFF
. many TRBJ1-1 TRBV7-2 TGTGCCAGCAGCTTCTCAGCGAACACTGAAGCTTTCTTT CASSFSANTEAFF
. many TRBJ2-7 TRBV6-1 TGTGCCATCCAGGACACTTCCTACGAGCAGTACTTC CAIQDTSYEQYF
. many TRBJ1-3 TRBV20-1 TGCAGTGCTGAGGACAGAGAGTACTCTGGAAACACCATATATTTT CSAEDREYSGNTIYF
. many TRBJ2-4 TRBV5-1 TGCGCCAGCAGCTTGGGGGGTCAGGGGCAGGCCAAAAACATTCAGTACTTC CASSLGGQGQAKNIQYF
TRBD2 . TRBJ2-7 TRBV6-2/TRBV6-3 TGTGCCAGCACCGGGACTAGCGGGAGCTCCGGGCTCTACGAGCAGTACTTC CASTGTSGSSGLYEQYF
. many TRBJ1-1 TRBV6-1 TGTGCCAGCAGTGTAAACTCAGGGGCTGAAGCTTTCTTT CASSVNSGAEAFF
. many TRBJ2-2 TRBV24-1 TGTGCCACCGAACTTAGAAACACCGGGGAGCTGTTTTTT CATELRNTGELFF
TRBD2 many TRBJ2-4 TRBV6-2/TRBV6-3 TGTGCCAGCAGTTTACCGTGGTTAGCGGGAGCGGGAAACATTCAGTACTTC CASSLPWLAGAGNIQYF
. . TRBJ2-7 TRBV3-1 TGTGCCAGCAGCCCACGCAGGGGGGCCGAGCAGTACTTC CASSPRRGAEQYF
TRBD2 many TRBJ2-7 TRBV7-8 TGTGCCAGCAGCGCGACCGGGACTAGCGGGTACGAGCAGTACTTC CASSATGTSGYEQYF
TRBD1 many TRBJ1-1 TRBV28 TGTGCCAGCAAAGGGACAGGGGAAACTGAAGCTTTCTTT CASKGTGETEAFF
. . TRBJ2-1 TRBV9 TGTGCCTCTAAGGGGTATCGGGAGCCGCGGATCTCCTACAATGAGCAGTTCTTC CASKGYREPRISYNEQFF
. . TRBJ2-7 TRBV10-1 TGCGCCAGCAGTGAGACCGGATACGAGCAGTACTTC CASSETGYEQYF
. many TRBJ1-1 TRBV7-3 TGTGCCAGCAGCCTAGGGTTAATGAACACTGAAGCTTTCTTT CASSLGLMNTEAFF
. many TRBJ2-5 TRBV5-1 TGCGCCAGCAGCTTGATCGACAGTCAAGAGACCCAGTACTTC CASSLIDSQETQYF
TRBD1 few TRBJ1-2 TRBV6-2/TRBV6-3 TGTGCCAGCAGTTACTCGTCACGACAGGGTGGAGGCACCTTC CASSYSSRQGGGTF
TRBD1 . TRBJ1-1 TRBV5-1 TGCGCCAGCAGCCCCGGGACAGGGGTCACTGAAGCTTTCTTT CASSPGTGVTEAFF
. medium-sized TRBJ1-3 TRBV12-3/TRBV12-4 TGTGCCAGCAGTTTCCGGCTTGACTCTGGAAACACCATATATTTT CASSFRLDSGNTIYF
TRBD1 . TRBJ2-7 TRBV11-2 TGTGCCAGCACACTGGGACAGGGAGGCTACGAGCAGTACTTC CASTLGQGGYEQYF
. once TRBJ2-3 TRBV20-1 TGCATTGCTAGGAGACAGGCAATCACAGATACGCAGTATTTT CIARRQAITDTQYF
. . TRBJ1-3 TRBV20-1 TGCAGTGCTAGGGCTAAGAGGGGGGCGCCGATCTCTGGAAACACCATATATTTT CSARAKRGAPISGNTIYF